This T cell receptor (beta chain) was observed in a study of shared clonotypes between healthy human individuals. The overall study: Aged between 18 and 49, the donors were two women and three men.

Data came from immunoSEQ multiplex PCR; TCRdb stores just in-frame clones and leaves some out. The table lists about 690,000 clones, about 90% of them singletons. A few counts support this clone. Its target is unknown. Study results and caveats: The authors sampled blood alone, and tissue repertoires likely differ. Among four donors, around 5% of naive CD4 clonotypes were found in common.

Germline V CDR1 and CDR2: MNHEY, SMNVEV (reference sequence). Trimming at V came to 5 bases and at J to 6 bases, leaving 5 bases not matched to a gene. This CDR3 is built from 14 residues. CD8 memory was a combination that joined CD45RO+ cells with CCR7-negative CD45RA+ TemRA cells. Source material: memory CD8+ T cells from PBMCs. The sample's subset: CD45RO+ cells pooled with CCR7-negative TemRA cells. The source of this sequence is a man aged 18 to 30 in good health. Some clones in this sample may be carry-over from other donors' samples. V usage is TRBV27 and J usage is TRBJ2-7, with 12 bases lining up with TRBD2. The CDR3, as DNA: TGTGCCAGCAGTGGGGGACTAGCGGGCCCCGAGCAGTACTTC. It codes for CASSGGLAGPEQYF.